This passage covers 31 T cell receptor beta chains from one sample sequenced in a study of shared clonotypes between healthy human individuals. TCRdb's table, derived via immunoSEQ multiplex PCR, lists solely in-frame clones and lacks some. The data show more than 400,000 clones, 90% to 96% seen once. Sequencing was done on a sample of naive CD4+ T cells sorted from blood. Subset defined: CD45RA+ positively selected. Receptor source: a woman aged 25 to 39 in good health.

The rearrangement uses TRBV10-1 and TRBJ2-7; a weak D match, TRBD2 (5 bases). Germline CDR1 WNHNN, CDR2 SYGVQD (reference sequence). The germline V and J ends were trimmed by 2 bases and 6 bases, with 14 bases remaining between them. The CDR3 loop spans 14 amino acids. The CDR3: CASSERETKSEQYF. The CDR3 DNA sequence: TGCGCCAGCAGTGAGCGGGAAACGAAGAGCGAGCAGTACTTC.

The J gene is TRBJ1-5, the V gene TRBV2; D is possibly TRBD1 (6 bases). The CDR3 loop spans 15 amino acids. CDR1 SNHLY and CDR2 FYNNEI come from the germline V gene. V was cut by 8 bases and J by 3 bases, with 17 bases left in between. CDR3 nucleotide sequence: TGTGCCAGCTCGGTACAGGGAGGTTCCAATCAGCCCCAGCATTTT. Its translation is CASSVQGGSNQPQHF.

The chain combines TRBV7-8 with TRBJ2-5; tentative D call: TRBD2 (5 bases). CDR3 length: 12 amino acids. The V and J ends lost 1 base and 11 bases respectively, with 11 bases between them. Germline lookup yields CDR1 SGHVS and CDR2 FQNEAQ. The CDR3 loop is CASSLDRREQYF. The CDR3 bases are TGTGCCAGCAGCTTAGACCGTAGGGAGCAGTACTTC.

The V call is TRBV5-4, the J call TRBJ2-2, with D unresolved. V lost 0 bases to trimming and J lost 6 bases, with 3 bases between them. There are 12 residues in the CDR3. The germline gives CDR1 SGHNT, CDR2 YYREEE (reference sequence). CDR3 nucleotide sequence: TGTGCCAGCAGCTTGGCCGCCGGGGAGCTGTTTTTT. Its protein product is CASSLAAGELFF. The full variable domain, rest sourced from reference TRBV5-4 and TRBJ2-2, is ETGVTQSPTHLIKTRGQQVTLRCSSQSGHNTVSWYQQALGQGPQFIFQYYREEENGRGNFPPRFSGLQFPNYSSELNVNALELDDSALYLCASSLAAGELFFGEGSRLTVL.

The J gene is TRBJ1-5, the V gene TRBV5-8; possible D gene TRBD1, 5 bases. This CDR3 has 15 residues. Between the trimmed V and J ends, which lost 4 bases and 0 bases, there was a span of 11 bases. Germline V lookup: CDR1 SGHTS, CDR2 YDEGEE. The CDR3 bases are TGTGCCAGCAGCCGCGACAGCTATAGCAATCAGCCCCAGCATTTT. This translates into CASSRDSYSNQPQHF.

The CDR3 loop reads CASSFDRGLSGNTIYF. In DNA form, the CDR3 reads TGTGCCAGCAGCTTCGACAGGGGATTAAGTGGAAACACCATATATTTT. J is TRBJ1-3 and V is TRBV11-2; TRBD1 agrees at 8 bases. This CDR3 comprises 16 residues. From germline, CDR1 is SGHAT and CDR2 FQNNGV. V lost 3 bases to trimming and J lost 3 bases; unmatched junction nucleotides: 7. Variable domain in full (rest from reference TRBV11-2 and TRBJ1-3): EAGVAQSPRYKIIEKRQSVAFWCNPISGHATLYWYQQILGQGPKLLIQFQNNGVVDDSQLPKDRFSAERLKGVDSTLKIQPAKLEDSAVYLCASSFDRGLSGNTIYFGEGSWLTVV.

This chain joins TRBV5-1 and TRBJ2-2, with 7 bases fitting TRBD2. The V gene's germline CDR1 is SGHRS and CDR2 YFSETQ. The CDR3 runs to 16 residues. V shed 7 bases, J shed 2 bases, and the junction held 11 bases outside the gene matches. CDR3 bases: TGCGCCAGCGGGGAGGGGCTAGCGGCTAACACCGGGGAGCTGTTTTTT. Its protein product is CASGEGLAANTGELFF.

This rearrangement joins TRBV14 to TRBJ2-2; no definite D call. There are 15 residues in the CDR3. In germline, CDR1 is SGHDN, CDR2 FVKESK. The ends were cut back, 6 bases at V and 7 bases at J, with 18 bases in the middle. Here the CDR3 reads CASSPNSRSDGELFF. DNA of the CDR3: TGTGCCAGCAGTCCGAATTCTAGGTCCGACGGGGAGCTGTTTTTT.

The chain employs TRBV5-3 and TRBJ2-5; D is undetermined. TRBV5-3 carries the ORF label, with uncertain function. V was shortened by 3 bases and J by 4 bases, with 22 bases between the two germline ends. This CDR3 is 17 amino acids long. CDR3 sequence reads: CARSSTYCPSLGETQYF. The CDR3 nucleotides are TGTGCCAGAAGCTCAACTTATTGCCCAAGCTTGGGAGAGACCCAGTACTTC.

This sequence joins TRBV7-9 and TRBJ2-1; D may be TRBD2 (6 bases). This CDR3 contains 16 residues. The germline CDR1 and CDR2 sequences are SEHNR and FQNEAQ (reference sequence). V was shortened by 5 bases and J by 3 bases, with 17 bases between the two germline ends. CDR3 region: CASSPPRRAHYNEQFF. Written as DNA, the CDR3 is TGTGCCAGCAGCCCGCCGAGGAGGGCCCACTACAATGAGCAGTTCTTC.

The genes are TRBV6-5 and TRBJ2-5; D is possibly TRBD2 (6 bases). Trimming removed 4 bases from V and 4 bases from J, with 13 bases in between. CDR1 and CDR2 from the germline V gene are MNHEY and SVGAGI. The CDR3 extends over 14 amino acids. The CDR3 protein is CASSSRREAETQYF. CDR3 in DNA: TGTGCCAGCAGTTCCCGGCGGGAAGCAGAGACCCAGTACTTC.

A remark on this clone: Sequence at one end of the junction differs from germline and may be a read error. Other DNA variants within this sample encode the same CDR3. The chain joins TRBV28 to TRBJ2-7; 13 positions match TRBD2. The germline CDR1 and CDR2 sequences are MDHEN and SYDVKM. The CDR3 runs 15 residues. CDR3 in DNA: TGTGCTAGCAGTTCGGGACTAGCGGGATTCTACGAGCAGTACTTC. Protein product: CASSSGLAGFYEQYF.

The V call is TRBV4-1, the J call TRBJ2-7; D gene uncertain. The CDR3 is made up of 17 amino acids. Trimming removed 2 bases at V and 0 bases at J, with 17 bases between. Germline V lookup: CDR1 MGHRA, CDR2 YSYEKL. DNA for the CDR3: TGCGCCAGCAGCCAAATCCTCCGGGTCAGAAGCTCCTACGAGCAGTACTTC. Its translation is CASSQILRVRSSYEQYF.

The V call is TRBV11-2, the J call TRBJ1-5, with TRBD1 as a possible D gene (5 bases). This CDR3 spans 16 amino acids. V was cut by 3 bases and J by 4 bases, with 16 bases left in between. CDR1 and CDR2 (germline): SGHAT, FQNNGV. CDR3 sequence (DNA): TGTGCCAGCAGCTTGCAGGGTAATCGGTTGAATCAGCCCCAGCATTTT. Translation gives CASSLQGNRLNQPQHF.

To note about this clone: Its ends do not fully match the called genes, so a read error is possible. The chain joins TRBV27 to TRBJ1-3; D is ambiguous. The germline CDR1 and CDR2 sequences are MNHEY and SMNVEV (reference sequence). The CDR3 runs 14 residues. CDR3 nucleotide sequence: TGTACCAGCAGAGCGTTAGCACCTGGAAACACCATATATTTT. Translated: CTSRALAPGNTIYF.

The chain is built from TRBV11-2 and TRBJ2-1; tentatively, D is TRBD2 (7 bases). V lost 2 bases to trimming and J lost 8 bases, with 19 bases between them. The germline gives CDR1 SGHAT, CDR2 FQNNGV. This CDR3 region has 16 residues. For the CDR3, the DNA is TGTGCCAGCAGCTTAATCGGCGGGGGCAACAGGGATGAGCAGTTCTTC. This codes for CASSLIGGGNRDEQFF.

The J gene is TRBJ2-1, the V gene TRBV30; 11 nucleotides match TRBD2. The CDR3 contains 14 residues. V dropped 8 bases and J dropped 4; count of bases not matched to a gene: 7. Germline lookup yields CDR1 GTSNPN and CDR2 SVGIG (reference sequence). CDR3 DNA: TGTGCCCGAACCGGGACTAGCGGATACAATGAGCAGTTCTTC. This codes for CARTGTSGYNEQFF.

This chain links TRBV28 with TRBJ2-5; no definite D call. The CDR3 is 11 residues long. CDR1 and CDR2 from the germline V gene are MDHEN and SYDVKM. V lost 1 base and J 7 bases, leaving 4 bases between the germline ends. In DNA, the CDR3 is TGTGCCAGCAGTTTATTGGGGACCCAGTACTTC. Its translation: CASSLLGTQYF.

The chain has TRBV7-2 and TRBJ2-2, with 13 positions matching TRBD2. Trimming took 5 bases from V and 6 from J; bases not matched to a gene: 6. CDR1 and CDR2 from the germline V gene are SGHTA and FQGNSA. The CDR3 consists of 16 residues. The CDR3 here is CASSPGLAGVSGELFF. The CDR3 DNA reads TGTGCCAGCAGCCCCGGACTAGCGGGAGTATCCGGGGAGCTGTTTTTT.

This rearrangement joins TRBV28 to TRBJ2-5; TRBD2 matches 8 bases. The J call could be wrong; TRBJ2-7 is a better fit for the DNA end. CDR3 length equals 15 residues. Germline-derived CDR1 and CDR2 are MDHEN and SYDVKM. The CDR3 nucleotides are TGTGCCAGCAGACCTGAAGCGGGAGCTACCTACGAGCAGTACTTC. It encodes CASRPEAGATYEQYF.

The chain links TRBV27 to TRBJ2-1, with 11 nucleotides matching TRBD2. This CDR3 region has 16 residues. Germline loops: CDR1 MNHEY, CDR2 SMNVEV (reference sequence). V shed 5 bases, J shed 5 bases, and the junction held 8 bases outside the gene matches. The CDR3: CASSLSGTSGNNEQFF. The CDR3 DNA is TGTGCCAGCAGTCTCTCCGGGACTAGCGGAAACAATGAGCAGTTCTTC.

The genes are TRBV28 and TRBJ1-1; 7 nucleotides agree with TRBD1. J lost 1 base, V lost 8 bases, and 13 bases had no gene match. The germline CDR1 and CDR2 sequences are MDHEN and SYDVKM. This CDR3 comprises 16 residues. CDR3 amino acids: CASAPGRGRRNTEAFF. The DNA of the CDR3 is TGTGCCAGCGCACCGGGAAGGGGGCGGAGGAACACTGAAGCTTTCTTT.

The chain carries TRBV28 and TRBJ2-5; TRBD1 agrees at 7 bases. J was trimmed by 2 bases and V by 9 bases; bases with no gene match: 9. The length of the CDR3 is 14 residues. Germline V lookup: CDR1 MDHEN, CDR2 SYDVKM. The CDR3 reads CASSERGLQETQYF. CDR3 sequence (DNA): TGTGCCAGTTCAGAAAGGGGGCTACAAGAGACCCAGTACTTC.

The V call is TRBV28, the J call TRBJ2-2, with 8 bases fitting TRBD2. The CDR3 runs 15 residues. V lost 5 bases, J lost 0 bases, and 2 bases stayed unmatched. Germline V CDR1 and CDR2: MDHEN, SYDVKM. DNA for the CDR3: TGTGCCAGCAGTGGAGCGGGAGCGAACACCGGGGAGCTGTTTTTT. Protein: CASSGAGANTGELFF.

This sequence joins TRBV6-5 and TRBJ2-6; D uncertain. Germline V gene sequence: CDR1 MNHEY, CDR2 SVGAGI. Trimming took 2 bases from V and 3 from J, leaving 11 bases between them. This CDR3 is 16 amino acids long. The CDR3 coding sequence is TGTGCCAGCAGTTACACGGCCGCTGATGGGGCCAACGTCCTGACTTTC. It yields the protein CASSYTAADGANVLTF.

This clone was counted once. Other DNA sequences in this specimen translate into the identical CDR3. The chain couples TRBV7-9 to TRBJ2-3; D gene ambiguous. CDR3 length: 15 residues. Trimming removed 1 base from V and 0 bases from J, with 8 bases in between. Per germline, CDR1 SEHNR and CDR2 FQNEAQ (reference sequence). The CDR3, as DNA: TGTGCCAGCAGCTTAGTGGCAGCTAGCACAGATACGCAGTATTTT. Residues: CASSLVAASTDTQYF.

Points on this clone: The same CDR3 can be traced to other DNA sequences in this sample. The chain has TRBV9 and TRBJ2-3, with TRBD2 as a possible D gene (5 bases). V dropped 0 bases and J dropped 3 bases, with 5 bases sitting between them. Germline CDR1 SGDLS, CDR2 YYNGEE. The CDR3 totals 13 residues. The CDR3 sequence: CASSVAGTDTQYF. DNA for the CDR3: TGTGCCAGCAGCGTAGCGGGGACAGATACGCAGTATTTT.

The rearrangement joins TRBV28 to TRBJ2-7; 10 bases map to TRBD2. Trimming removed 3 bases from V and 3 bases from J; junction bases left unmatched: 20. There are 20 residues in the CDR3. Germline CDR1 and CDR2: MDHEN and SYDVKM. This CDR3 is CASSLARGMSSGSQGYEQYF. CDR3 nucleotide sequence: TGTGCCAGCAGTTTGGCCAGGGGGATGTCTAGCGGGAGTCAGGGCTACGAGCAGTACTTC.

This clone was seen more than once but under ten times. V is TRBV27 and J is TRBJ1-1; 7 bases are a match to TRBD1. V was clipped by 6 bases and J by 10 bases; unmatched bases: 5. The germline CDR1 and CDR2 sequences are MNHEY and SMNVEV (reference sequence). The CDR3 is made up of 11 amino acids. The DNA of the CDR3 is TGTGCCAGCAGGCTACAGGGGACAGCTTTCTTT. Translation gives CASRLQGTAFF.

V usage is TRBV9 and J usage is TRBJ2-5; a possible D gene is TRBD2 (5 bases). Deletions cut 0 bases from V and 5 bases from J, with 14 bases between. This CDR3 spans 15 amino acids. Germline V lookup: CDR1 SGDLS, CDR2 YYNGEE. The CDR3 bases are TGTGCCAGCAGCGTAGATGAGGGAGCCTGGGAGACCCAGTACTTC. This gives the protein CASSVDEGAWETQYF.

The J gene is TRBJ2-7, the V gene TRBV11-3; no firm D call. The V gene lost 5 bases and the J gene lost 4 bases, with 15 bases spanning the gap. Germline CDR1 is SGHNT and CDR2 is YENEEA. This CDR3 is 14 amino acids long. This CDR3 reads CASSLKRALYEQYF. CDR3 sequence (DNA): TGTGCCAGCAGCCTCAAGCGTGCGCTTTACGAGCAGTACTTC.